This T cell receptor beta chain was retrieved from a study of tissue T cells after allogeneic stem cell transplantation. CDR1 is MNHEY and CDR2 is SVGAGI in the germline V gene. The CDR3 runs 14 residues. With 5 bases removed from V and 0 bases from J, the gap between germline ends came to 10 bases. General study results and limits: Shared clones across patients were few; motif clustering revealed tissue-specific shared signatures.

Assay used: immunoSEQ multiplex PCR; TCRdb lists only in-frame clones, some missing. Among about 5,700 clones listed, 76% were seen once. Regarding this clone: What it binds is not known.

The TCR comes from a man aged 35 to 70 who later had graft-versus-host disease after an allogeneic stem cell transplant. Sequenced material: blood, taken before transplantation. This chain uses TRBV6-5 with TRBJ2-5; D call uncertain. CDR3 in DNA: TGTGCCAGCAGTCCCCAAGGGAACCAAGAGACCCAGTACTTC. It yields the protein CASSPQGNQETQYF.